This TCR beta chain appears in the sequencing data of a study of control samples from healthy donors and cancer patients. Assay: immunoSEQ multiplex PCR; the TCRdb copy retains only in-frame clones and omits some. Of 150,000 to 200,000 clones in the sample, about 91% were seen once. The CDR3 has 15 residues. V lost 0 bases to trimming and J lost 8 bases, with 14 bases between them. Germline CDR1 SGHAT, CDR2 FQNNGV. Material for sequencing was blood. The TCR sequence derives from a woman aged 25 to 39 in good health. The chain is built from TRBV11-2 and TRBJ2-1, with D possibly being TRBD1 (5 bases). The CDR3 DNA reads as TGTGCCAGCAGCTTAGAGATCGCAGCAGGGTATGAGCAGTTCTTC. Its translation is CASSLEIAAGYEQFF.